This T cell receptor beta chain was retrieved from a study of CXCR4 blockade with PD-1 therapy in pancreatic cancer (dated by TCRdb to between 2019 and 2020). With regard to the full study: The study analyzed resected pancreatic ductal adenocarcinoma using multiplex immunohistochemistry and TCRbeta immunosequencing, along with ex vivo slice culture to test PD-1 and CXCR4 blockade. To assess intratumoral heterogeneity, two geographically distinct regions from each of roughly six tumors were TCR-sequenced. Overall study results and their limits: Tumors showed clonal expansion, with mean productive clonality approximately 0.14 versus 0.053 in healthy blood, but clonality did not correlate with survival. Because only TCRbeta chains were sequenced, true antigen-specificity overlap among the convergent dominant clones remained unconfirmed, awaiting paired alpha-beta single-cell sequencing. A strong correlation was found between amino acid clone frequency and the number of distinct nucleotide rearrangements encoding each amino acid clone, suggesting convergent selection by common tumor antigens.

This clone has more than one count but fewer than ten. This receptor's antigen is unknown. Per-nucleotide qualities are absent, and no much larger clonotype sits a single base away. The archived tumor blocks were obtained from patients to whom no neoadjuvant therapy had been administered before resection. In the preserved-tissue arm of the study, 30 to 35 surgical resection samples from more than 20 previously untreated pancreatic ductal adenocarcinoma patients were used. DNA for the resection arm was extracted from ten 5-micron curls of FFPE tumor lying next to the multiplex immunohistochemistry slide. Reading from cysteine to phenylalanine, the CDR3 counts 14 amino acids. Just the 42-base CDR3 DNA is kept, in frame starting at base 1. TCRbeta CDR3 regions were immunosequenced from extracted DNA using the immunoSEQ Assay at Adaptive Biotechnologies. From the authors' description of their analysis: To quantify the absolute abundance of each unique TCRbeta CDR3, sequences were collapsed and filtered. Clonality was calculated as 1 minus Pielou's evenness, with only productive in-frame rearrangements included in the computation. Regional overlap was evaluated by tracking the top 100 nucleotide rearrangements across paired samples, and paired versus unrelated samples were compared using the Morisita index. Convergence of nucleotide rearrangements onto identical amino acid sequences was assessed with the immunoSEQ Rearrangement Details tool. TCRdb retrieved this table from immuneACCESS and kept in-frame rearrangements only. Not all clones are present; in checked studies, unresolved V genes account for under half, and no reason is known for the remainder. The V and J calls and clone size are taken from that table; D and trimming were inferred from the DNA. The sample table records under 20,000 clones; over 55% of these occur just once. Of the sample, about 5.9% falls within the top ten clones.

What was sequenced was tumor tissue. Here the chain combines TRBV1 and TRBJ2-7. TRBV1 is annotated as a pseudogene. The sequence was obtained from a human donor with pancreatic ductal adenocarcinoma. In nucleotides, the sequence is TGCGCCAGCAGCCTCGGGACCCAGCCCTACGAGCAGTACTTC. Its coded protein is CASSLGTQPYEQYF.